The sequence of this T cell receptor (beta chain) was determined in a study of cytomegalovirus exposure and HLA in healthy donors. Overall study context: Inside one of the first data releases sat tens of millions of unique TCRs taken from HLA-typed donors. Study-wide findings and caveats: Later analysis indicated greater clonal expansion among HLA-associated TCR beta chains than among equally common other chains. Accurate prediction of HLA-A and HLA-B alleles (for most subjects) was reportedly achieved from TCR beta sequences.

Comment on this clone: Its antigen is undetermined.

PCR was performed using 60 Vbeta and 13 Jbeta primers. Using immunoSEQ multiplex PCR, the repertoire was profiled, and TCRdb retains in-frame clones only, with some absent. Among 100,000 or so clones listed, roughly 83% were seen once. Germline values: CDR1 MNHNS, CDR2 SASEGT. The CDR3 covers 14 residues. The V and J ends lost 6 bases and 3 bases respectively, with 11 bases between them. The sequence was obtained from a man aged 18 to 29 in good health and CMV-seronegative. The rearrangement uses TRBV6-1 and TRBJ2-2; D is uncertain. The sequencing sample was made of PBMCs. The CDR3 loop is CASRSPVDTGELFF. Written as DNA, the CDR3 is TGTGCCAGCAGATCACCGGTGGACACCGGGGAGCTGTTTTTT.